This record covers a single T cell receptor (beta chain). Antigen: not known. The CDR3 contains 15 residues. Germline CDR1 MDHEN, CDR2 SYDVKM. V shed 10 bases and J shed 2 bases, with 18 bases lying between them. The time point was: peripheral blood 6 weeks after treatment start. Synthetic analogs of TCR templates were spiked into every PCR. Data came from immunoSEQ multiplex PCR; TCRdb stores just in-frame clones and leaves some out. The repertoire consists of about 41,000 clones, with 70% to 90% occurring once and the leading ten covering roughly 2.7%. The source of the sample is a study of PD-L1 blockade in urothelial cancer. Study information: Intravenous atezolizumab, 1,200 mg every 3 weeks, was begun by patients in the mid-2010s. Median T cell yield from blood was approximately 130,000.

Study results and limitations: Pretreatment clonality of the blood TCR repertoire below the median was predictive of superior survival.

The chain uses TRBV28 and TRBJ1-5; D is possibly TRBD1 (5 bases). The sequence was obtained from a man between 65 and 85 years old with urothelial cancer. The sample in question was PBMCs, obtained around atezolizumab (anti-PD-L1) treatment. The CDR3 spells CAIWRRGLGNQPQHF. Here the CDR3 DNA reads TGTGCCATATGGAGGAGGGGATTAGGCAATCAGCCCCAGCATTTT. Filled out from reference TRBV28 and TRBJ1-5, the complete variable domain reads DVKVTQSSRYLVKRTGEKVFLECVQDMDHENMFWYRQDPGLGLRLIYFSYDVKMKEKGDIPEGYSVSREKKERFSLILESASTNQTSMYLCAIWRRGLGNQPQHFGDGTRLSIL.